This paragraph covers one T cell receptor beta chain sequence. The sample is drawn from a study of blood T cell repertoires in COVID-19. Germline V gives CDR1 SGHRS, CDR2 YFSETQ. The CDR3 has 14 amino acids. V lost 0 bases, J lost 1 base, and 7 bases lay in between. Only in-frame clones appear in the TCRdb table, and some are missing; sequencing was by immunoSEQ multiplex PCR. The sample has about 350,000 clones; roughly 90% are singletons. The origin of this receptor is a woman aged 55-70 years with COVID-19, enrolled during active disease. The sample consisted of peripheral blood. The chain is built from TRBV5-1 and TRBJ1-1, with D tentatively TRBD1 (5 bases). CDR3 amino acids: CASSLDRKNTEAFF. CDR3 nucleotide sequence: TGCGCCAGCAGCTTGGACAGGAAGAACACTGAAGCTTTCTTT.